A selection of T cell receptor beta chains follows, all from one sample in a study of blood T cell repertoires in COVID-19. Using immunoSEQ multiplex PCR, the repertoire was profiled, and TCRdb retains in-frame clones only, with some absent. The sample lists fewer than 350,000 clones, 70% to 90% occurring once. The sequenced material came from peripheral blood. The receptor set was obtained from a woman aged 65 to 85 with COVID-19, enrolled during active disease. The CDR3 runs from the conserved cysteine through the conserved F or W. Fields, in order: V gene, CDR3 protein.

>TRBV5-1
CASSLAGGNTIYF
>TRBV7-3
CASSARLAGGGDTQYF
>TRBV5-4
CASSRPGQSSYEQYF
>TRBV30
CAWSVLQGRGYTF
>TRBV24-1
CATSDWGQGGSFDGYTF
>TRBV19
CASSLLPGQVPISGNTIYF
>TRBV14
CASSQRSGQGSTEAFF
>TRBV9
CASSVSGQGSTDTQYF
>TRBV1
CTSSQAVLLREQYF
>TRBV6-6
CASSPAPPGTGNRQPQHF
>TRBV4-3
CASSPGLEGYGNQPQHF
>TRBV7-9
CASSSRGTEQYF
>TRBV29-1
CSVSGQGGRHF
>TRBV20-1
CSAELQGEQYF
>TRBV14
CASSQDRLRGAFF
>TRBV6-5
CASREAMNTEAFF
>TRBV6-2/TRBV6-3
CASSYRGLAGNEQFF
>TRBV4-1
CASSQGPRTAYNSPLHF
>TRBV4-3
CASSQAGTQNTEAFF
>TRBV5-1
CASRSASGTGRETQYF
>TRBV10-1
CACGGGIGLYEQYF
>TRBV5-6
CASSSTGADEKLFF
>TRBV30
CACRTAGADTQYF
>TRBV7-7
CASSYKQGKKCNQPQHF
>TRBV11-2
CASSLKPAGETQYF
>TRBV7-2
CASSLDRSYEQYF
>TRBV3-1/TRBV3-2
CASSQAGQEFYGYTF
>TRBV11-2
CASSLDRGPSRYEQYF
>TRBV6-2/TRBV6-3
CASSSTRLGEETQYF
>TRBV24-1
CATSDFRQGRRVGYTF
>TRBV6-1
CASSEGVPGSYGYTF
>TRBV9
CASSVGQNYGYTF
>TRBV10-3
CAISESDPQETPEQFF
>TRBV5-6
CASSLGDNSNYGYTF
>TRBV20-1
CSASPRAGGMETQYF